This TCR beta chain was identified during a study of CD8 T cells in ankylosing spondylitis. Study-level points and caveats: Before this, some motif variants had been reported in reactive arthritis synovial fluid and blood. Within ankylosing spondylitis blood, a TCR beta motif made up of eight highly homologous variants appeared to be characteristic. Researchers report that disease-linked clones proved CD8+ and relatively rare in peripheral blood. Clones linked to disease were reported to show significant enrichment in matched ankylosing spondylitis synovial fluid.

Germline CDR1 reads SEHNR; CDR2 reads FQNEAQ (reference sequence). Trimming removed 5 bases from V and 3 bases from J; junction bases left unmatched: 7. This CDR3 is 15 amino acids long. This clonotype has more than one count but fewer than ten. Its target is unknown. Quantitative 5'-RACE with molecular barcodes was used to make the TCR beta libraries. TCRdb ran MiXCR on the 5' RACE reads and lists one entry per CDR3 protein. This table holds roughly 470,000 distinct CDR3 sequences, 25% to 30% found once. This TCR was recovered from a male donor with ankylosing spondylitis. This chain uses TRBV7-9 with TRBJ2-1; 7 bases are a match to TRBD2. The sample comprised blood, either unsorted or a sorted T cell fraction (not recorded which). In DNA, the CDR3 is TGTGCCAGCAGCCCCGGGGAGGGTTTCTACAATGAGCAGTTCTTC. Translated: CASSPGEGFYNEQFF.